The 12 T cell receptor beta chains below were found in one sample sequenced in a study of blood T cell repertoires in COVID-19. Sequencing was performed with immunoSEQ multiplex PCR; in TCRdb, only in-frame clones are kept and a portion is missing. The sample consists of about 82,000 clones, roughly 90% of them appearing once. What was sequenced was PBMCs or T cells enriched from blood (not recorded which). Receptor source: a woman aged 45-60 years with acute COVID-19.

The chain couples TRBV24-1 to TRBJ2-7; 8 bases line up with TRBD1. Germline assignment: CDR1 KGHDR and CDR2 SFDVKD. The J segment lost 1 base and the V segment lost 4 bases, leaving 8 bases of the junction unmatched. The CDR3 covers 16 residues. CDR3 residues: CATSESPGGPSYEQYF. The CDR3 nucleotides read TGTGCCACCAGTGAGTCCCCAGGGGGCCCTTCCTACGAGCAGTACTTC.

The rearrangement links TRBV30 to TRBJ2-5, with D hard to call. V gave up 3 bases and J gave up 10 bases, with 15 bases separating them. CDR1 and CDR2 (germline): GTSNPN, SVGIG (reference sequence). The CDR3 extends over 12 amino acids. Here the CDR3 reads CAWSSQTGSQYF. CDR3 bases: TGTGCCTGGAGCTCCCAGACTGGAAGCCAGTACTTC. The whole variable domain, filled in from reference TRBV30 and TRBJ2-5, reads SQTIHQWPATLVQPVGSPLSLECTVEGTSNPNLYWYRQAAGRGLQLLFYSVGIGQISSEVPQNLSASRPQDRQFILSSKKLLLSDSGFYLCAWSSQTGSQYFGPGTRLLVL.

CDR3: CATSDPSSGGEETQYF. The DNA of the CDR3 is TGTGCCACCAGTGACCCGAGTTCAGGGGGCGAAGAGACCCAGTACTTC. The V gene is TRBV24-1, the J gene TRBJ2-5, with 8 bases aligning to TRBD1. Germline assignment: CDR1 KGHDR and CDR2 SFDVKD. V lost 4 bases, J lost 3 bases, and 9 bases stayed unmatched. The CDR3 is 16 amino acids.

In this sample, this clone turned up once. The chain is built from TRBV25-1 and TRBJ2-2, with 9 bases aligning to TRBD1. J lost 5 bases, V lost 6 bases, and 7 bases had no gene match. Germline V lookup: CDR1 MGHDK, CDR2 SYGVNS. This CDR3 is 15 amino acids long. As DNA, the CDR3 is TGTGCCAGCAGGGGGAACAGGGGGCGAACCGGGGAGCTGTTTTTT. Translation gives CASRGNRGRTGELFF.

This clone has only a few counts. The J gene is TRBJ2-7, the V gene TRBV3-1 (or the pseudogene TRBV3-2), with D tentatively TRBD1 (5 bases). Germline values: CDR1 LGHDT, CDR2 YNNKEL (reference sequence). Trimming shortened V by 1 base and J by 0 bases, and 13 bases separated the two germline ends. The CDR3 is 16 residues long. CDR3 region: CASSQGNRQSSYEQYF. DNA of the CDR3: TGTGCCAGCAGCCAAGGCAACCGACAGAGCTCCTACGAGCAGTACTTC.

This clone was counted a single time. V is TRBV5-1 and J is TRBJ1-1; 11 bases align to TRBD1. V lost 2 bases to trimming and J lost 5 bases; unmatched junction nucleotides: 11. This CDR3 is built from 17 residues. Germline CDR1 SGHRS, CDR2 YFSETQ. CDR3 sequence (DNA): TGCGCCAGCAGCTTCGGGGACAGGGGGTTGAGGGGGACTGAAGCTTTCTTT. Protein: CASSFGDRGLRGTEAFF.

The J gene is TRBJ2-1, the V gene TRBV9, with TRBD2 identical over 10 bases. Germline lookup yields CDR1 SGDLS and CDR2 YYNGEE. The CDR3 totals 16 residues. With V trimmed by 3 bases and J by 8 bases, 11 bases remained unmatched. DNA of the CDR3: TGTGCCAGCAGCGCTCGCCCTAGCGGGAGTAGGGATGAGCAGTTCTTC. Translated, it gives CASSARPSGSRDEQFF.

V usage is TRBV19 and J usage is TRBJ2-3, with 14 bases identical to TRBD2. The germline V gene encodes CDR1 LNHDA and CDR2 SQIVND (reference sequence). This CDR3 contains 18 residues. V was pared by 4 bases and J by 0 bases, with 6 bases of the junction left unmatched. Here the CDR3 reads CASSRGLAGGTSTDTQYF. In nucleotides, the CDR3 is TGTGCCAGTAGTAGAGGACTAGCGGGAGGAACTAGCACAGATACGCAGTATTTT.

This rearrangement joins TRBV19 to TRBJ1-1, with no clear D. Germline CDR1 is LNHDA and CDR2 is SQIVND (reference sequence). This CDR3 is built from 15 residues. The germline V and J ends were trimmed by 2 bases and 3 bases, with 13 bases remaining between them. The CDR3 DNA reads TGTGCCAGTAGTATAATCGAGTCTCCGTACACTGAAGCTTTCTTT. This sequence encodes CASSIIESPYTEAFF.

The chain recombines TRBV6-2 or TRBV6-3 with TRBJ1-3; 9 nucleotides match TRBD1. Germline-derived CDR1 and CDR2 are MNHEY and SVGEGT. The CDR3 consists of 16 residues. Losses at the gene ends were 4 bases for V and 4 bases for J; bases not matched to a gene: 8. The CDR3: CASSWAQGAGGNTIYF. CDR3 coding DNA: TGTGCCAGCAGTTGGGCACAGGGGGCGGGCGGAAACACCATATATTTT.

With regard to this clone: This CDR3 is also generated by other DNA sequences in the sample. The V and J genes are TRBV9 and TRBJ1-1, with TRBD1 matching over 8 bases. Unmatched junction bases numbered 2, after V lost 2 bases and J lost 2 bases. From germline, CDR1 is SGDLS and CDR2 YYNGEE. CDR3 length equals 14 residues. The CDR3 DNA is TGTGCCAGCAGCGTCGGACAGGGAAACACTGAAGCTTTCTTT. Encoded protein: CASSVGQGNTEAFF.

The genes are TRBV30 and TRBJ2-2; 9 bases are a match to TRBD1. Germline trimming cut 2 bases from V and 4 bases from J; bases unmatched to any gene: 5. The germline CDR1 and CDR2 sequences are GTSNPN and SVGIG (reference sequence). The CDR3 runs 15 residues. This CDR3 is CAWSRGQGSTGELFF. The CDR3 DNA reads TGTGCCTGGAGTAGGGGACAGGGTTCCACCGGGGAGCTGTTTTTT.